This TCR beta chain was documented in a study of blood T cell repertoires in COVID-19. About the research overall: Sites across the United States, Italy and Spain contributed samples from acute and convalescent COVID-19. T cells, B-cell-depleted T cells, or PBMCs supplied cDNA or gDNA.

As for this clone: Relative to the germline gene, one junction end is altered; a read error may explain this.

The CDR3 consists of 13 residues. Germline values: CDR1 MDHEN, CDR2 SYDVKM. Per the study methods: Using reference gene primer amplification, nucleated cell counts were estimated. TCRdb's table, derived via immunoSEQ multiplex PCR, lists solely in-frame clones and lacks some. V and J calls and clone size are given by that table; D and trimming were obtained from the DNA. The sample records 120,000 to 150,000 clones, 85% being singletons. The origin of this receptor is a woman aged 40 to 55 with active or convalescent COVID-19. The material sequenced was peripheral blood. The V and J genes are TRBV28 and TRBJ2-5; perhaps TRBD2 as D (7 bases). This chain's CDR3 is CAHGGQLQESQYF. The DNA for the CDR3 is TGTGCCCACGGGGGGCAGCTCCAAGAGAGCCAGTACTTC.